This T cell receptor beta chain was captured in a study of T cell repertoires in cytomegalovirus infection. Points from the study as a whole: HLA-C-restricted CMV clonotypes gave the most frequent clonotype in two of eight donors.

This clonotype was observed a handful of times. Its antigen is currently unknown. MiXCR, applied by TCRdb to the reads, yields one record per CDR3 protein. The sample records about 69,000 distinct CDR3 sequences, about 29% being singletons. Germline V gene data show CDR1 as SGHTA and CDR2 as FQGTGA. V gave up 3 bases and J gave up 4 bases, with 12 bases separating them. The CDR3 is 15 residues long. The sequenced sample was CD8+ T cells from cultured PBMCs, obtained from culture after CMV antigen stimulation. This sequence joins TRBV7-3 and TRBJ2-2, with D unresolved. The receptor was isolated from a human donor in good health (CMV status not recorded). Some clones in this sample may be carry-over from other donors' samples. The CDR3 loop is CASSFGPGPTGELFF. CDR3 DNA: TGTGCCAGCAGCTTTGGACCGGGTCCCACCGGGGAGCTGTTTTTT.